The subject of this entry is one T cell receptor (beta chain). As yet, its antigen is unknown. The PCR template was genomic DNA. A primer set of 30 forward and 13 reverse primers amplified the CDR3. TCRdb called the multiplex PCR reads again in MiXCR, with one record for every CDR3 protein. The data contain fewer than 350,000 distinct CDR3 sequences, over 45% of them singletons. The CDR3 runs to 14 residues. Deletions cut 3 bases from V and 4 bases from J, with 11 bases between. The germline V gene encodes CDR1 SNHLY and CDR2 FYNNEI. Diabetic patients met standard criteria for type 1 or type 2 diabetes. This sample is drawn from a study of type 1 and type 2 diabetes patients. Study-level information: Participants included type 1 and type 2 diabetes patients plus nondiabetic controls. Sequencing for the whole study yielded roughly 19 million paired-end reads.

Study conclusions and caveats: A median of one highly-expanded CD4+ clone, covering around 4.2% of reads, occurred in type 2 diabetes.

V gene TRBV2 combines with J gene TRBJ2-3, with D unclear. The receptor was derived from a man aged 18-30 years with type 2 diabetes. Sequenced input: peripheral blood mononuclear cells (PBMCs). The CDR3 sequence is CASSDLVGPDTQYF. The CDR3 nucleotides are TGTGCCAGCAGTGATCTAGTCGGCCCAGATACGCAGTATTTT.